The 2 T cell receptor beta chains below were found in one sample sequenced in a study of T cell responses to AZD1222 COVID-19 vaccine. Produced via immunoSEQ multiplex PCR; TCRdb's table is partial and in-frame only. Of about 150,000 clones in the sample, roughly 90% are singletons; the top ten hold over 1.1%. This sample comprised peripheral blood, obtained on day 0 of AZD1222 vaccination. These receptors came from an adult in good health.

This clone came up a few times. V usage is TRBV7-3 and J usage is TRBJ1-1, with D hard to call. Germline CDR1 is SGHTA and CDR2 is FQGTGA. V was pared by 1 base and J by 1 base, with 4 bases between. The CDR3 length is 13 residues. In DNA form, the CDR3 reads TGTGCCAGCAGCTTAAACAGGAACACTGAAGCTTTCTTT. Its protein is CASSLNRNTEAFF. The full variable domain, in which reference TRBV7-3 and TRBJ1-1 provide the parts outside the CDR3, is GAGVSQTPSNKVTEKGKYVELRCDPISGHTALYWYRQSLGQGPEFLIYFQGTGAADDSGLPNDRFFAVRPEGSVSTLKIQRTERGDSAVYLCASSLNRNTEAFFGQGTRLTVV.

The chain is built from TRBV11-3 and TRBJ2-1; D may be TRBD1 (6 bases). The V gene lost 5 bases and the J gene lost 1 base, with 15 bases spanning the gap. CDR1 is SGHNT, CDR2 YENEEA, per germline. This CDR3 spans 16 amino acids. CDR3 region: CASSHTGTFSYNEQFF. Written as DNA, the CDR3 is TGTGCCAGCAGCCACACAGGGACCTTTTCCTACAATGAGCAGTTCTTC. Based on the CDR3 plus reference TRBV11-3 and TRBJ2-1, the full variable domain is EAGVVQSPRYKIIEKKQPVAFWCNPISGHNTLYWYLQNLGQGPELLIRYENEEAVDDSQLPKDRFSAERLKGVDSTLKIQPAELGDSAVYLCASSHTGTFSYNEQFFGPGTRLTVL.